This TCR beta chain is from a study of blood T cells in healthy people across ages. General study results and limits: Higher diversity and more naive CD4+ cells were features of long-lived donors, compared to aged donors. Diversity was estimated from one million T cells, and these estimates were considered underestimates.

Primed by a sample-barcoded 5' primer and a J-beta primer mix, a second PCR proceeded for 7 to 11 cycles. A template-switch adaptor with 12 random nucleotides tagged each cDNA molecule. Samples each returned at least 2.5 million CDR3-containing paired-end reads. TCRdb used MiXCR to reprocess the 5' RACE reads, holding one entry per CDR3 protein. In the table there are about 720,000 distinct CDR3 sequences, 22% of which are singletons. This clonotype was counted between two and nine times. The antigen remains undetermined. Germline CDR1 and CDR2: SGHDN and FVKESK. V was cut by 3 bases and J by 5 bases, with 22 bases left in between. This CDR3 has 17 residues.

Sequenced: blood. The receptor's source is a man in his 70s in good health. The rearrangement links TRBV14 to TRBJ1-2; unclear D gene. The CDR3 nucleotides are TGTGCCAGCAGCCACCGAAGCTCCGTGCGGAGGTTATATGGCTACACCTTC. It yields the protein CASSHRSSVRRLYGYTF.